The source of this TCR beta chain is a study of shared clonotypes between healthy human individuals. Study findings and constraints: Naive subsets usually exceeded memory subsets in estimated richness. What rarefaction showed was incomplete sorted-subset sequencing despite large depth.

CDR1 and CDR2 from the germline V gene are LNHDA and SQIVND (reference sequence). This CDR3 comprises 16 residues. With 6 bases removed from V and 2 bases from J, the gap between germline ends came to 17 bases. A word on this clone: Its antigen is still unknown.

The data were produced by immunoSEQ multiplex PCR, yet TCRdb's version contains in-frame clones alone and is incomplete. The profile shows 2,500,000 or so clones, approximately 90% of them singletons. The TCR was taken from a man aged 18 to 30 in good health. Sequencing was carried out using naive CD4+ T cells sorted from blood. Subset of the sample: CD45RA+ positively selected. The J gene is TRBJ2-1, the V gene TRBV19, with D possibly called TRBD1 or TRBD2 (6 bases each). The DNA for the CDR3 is TGTGCCAGTAGATCAGGAGGGTCAGGGGCCTACAATGAGCAGTTCTTC. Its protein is CASRSGGSGAYNEQFF.